The clone carrying this TCR beta chain was seen more than once but under ten times. Its antigen is still unknown. These data are taken from a study of cytomegalovirus exposure and HLA in healthy donors. Turning to the study itself: Most donors, 80% to 90% of more than 300 genotyped, fell in the Caucasian-associated ancestry cluster.

The CDR3 loop spans 21 amino acids. V was pared by 3 bases and J by 1 base, with 23 bases of the junction left unmatched. Germline V gives CDR1 SGHDN, CDR2 FVKESK. Study conclusions and caveats: In an earlier analysis, about 87% or about 30%: the productive usage of most TCR beta V segments. Donors belonging to an Asian-associated ancestry cluster reportedly showed fewer N-insertions in productive TCRs than the roughly 700-donor mean, according to what a later analysis found. Some V segments, TRBV6-2 and TRBV6-3 among them, were indistinguishable and were therefore excluded.

A multiplex PCR was run with 60 Vbeta primers and 13 Jbeta primers. TCRdb's table, derived via immunoSEQ multiplex PCR, lists solely in-frame clones and lacks some. This table has under 150,000 clones, approximately 80% appearing once. This TCR was recovered from a woman in her 40s in good health and CMV-seronegative. Sequencing was done on a sample of PBMCs. The chain joins TRBV14 to TRBJ2-7; TRBD2 agrees at 8 bases. The CDR3 DNA is TGTGCCAGCAGCCACAGGCAGCAAGCGGGACTAGTCCTTCTTAGGTCCTACGAGCAGTACTTC. Translation gives CASSHRQQAGLVLLRSYEQYF.